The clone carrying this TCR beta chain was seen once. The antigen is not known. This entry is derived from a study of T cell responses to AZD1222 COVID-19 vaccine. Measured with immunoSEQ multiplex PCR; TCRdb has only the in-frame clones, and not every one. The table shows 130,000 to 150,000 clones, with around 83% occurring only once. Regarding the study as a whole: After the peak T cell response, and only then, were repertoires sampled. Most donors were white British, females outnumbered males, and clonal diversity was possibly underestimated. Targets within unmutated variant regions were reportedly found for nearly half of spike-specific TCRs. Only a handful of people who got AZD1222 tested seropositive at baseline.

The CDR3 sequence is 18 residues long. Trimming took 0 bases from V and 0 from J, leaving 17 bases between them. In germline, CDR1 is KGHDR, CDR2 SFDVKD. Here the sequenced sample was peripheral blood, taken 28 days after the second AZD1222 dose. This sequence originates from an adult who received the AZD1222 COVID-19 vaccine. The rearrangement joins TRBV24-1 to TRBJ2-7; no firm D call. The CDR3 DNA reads TGTGCCACCAGTGATTTGCCATACCCCATGTCGAGCTCCTACGAGCAGTACTTC. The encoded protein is CATSDLPYPMSSSYEQYF.